The rows below give T cell receptor beta chains drawn from one sample of a study of tumor-infiltrating lymphocytes in primary liver carcinoma. TCRdb redid the calling of the multiplex PCR reads with MiXCR, one entry per CDR3 protein. The data show some 21,000 distinct CDR3 sequences, 75% to 80% seen once. Sample: liver tumor tissue from sampling region 1. These receptors were taken from a woman under 40 with primary liver carcinoma and hepatitis B virus infection. Each CDR3 is given with its conserved first and last residue. Each record gives: V gene, clone size, D gene, J gene, CDR3 DNA, CDR3 protein. D genes are given only for firm matches. The size of a clone is reported for some rows only, either as once, few or many, or as a class for expanded clones.

v_gene: TRBV11-2; abundance: once; d_gene: -; j_gene: TRBJ1-2; CDR3nt: TGTGCCAGCACTCTGGTGGGGGGTGAAGGCTACACCTTC; CDR3aa: CASTLVGGEGYTF
v_gene: TRBV4-3; abundance: -; d_gene: TRBD1; j_gene: TRBJ2-7; CDR3nt: TGCGCCAGCAGCCAAGATCGAAGGACAGGGCGGAAGCAGTACTTC; CDR3aa: CASSQDRRTGRKQYF
v_gene: TRBV11-3; abundance: -; d_gene: -; j_gene: TRBJ2-1; CDR3nt: TGTGCCAGCAGCTTAGGGGCACACAACAATGAGCAGTTCTTC; CDR3aa: CASSLGAHNNEQFF
v_gene: TRBV6-2/TRBV6-3; abundance: -; d_gene: -; j_gene: TRBJ2-5; CDR3nt: TGTGCCAGCAGCTACTCGACTCATCTGATCCAGTATTTC; CDR3aa: CASSYSTHLIQYF
v_gene: TRBV11-2; abundance: few; d_gene: TRBD1; j_gene: TRBJ1-1; CDR3nt: TGTGCCAGCAGCCCTCGGGACAGGGGGCGCAAGACGTGGAGTAACATTGAAGCTTTCTTT; CDR3aa: CASSPRDRGRKTWSNIEAFF
v_gene: TRBV11-3; abundance: few; d_gene: -; j_gene: TRBJ1-1; CDR3nt: TGTGCCAGCAGCTTAGCCGGGAGGTCTGAAGCTTTCTTT; CDR3aa: CASSLAGRSEAFF
v_gene: TRBV6-5; abundance: -; d_gene: -; j_gene: TRBJ2-7; CDR3nt: TGTGCCAGCAGTAACAAGGACGGCCGCTCCTACGAGCAGTACTTC; CDR3aa: CASSNKDGRSYEQYF
v_gene: TRBV10-2; abundance: few; d_gene: -; j_gene: TRBJ1-1; CDR3nt: TGCGCCAACAGTGAGTTTTATTATTTCAGGGAAAAGGACACTGAAGCTTTCTTT; CDR3aa: CANSEFYYFREKDTEAFF
v_gene: TRBV5-4; abundance: -; d_gene: TRBD2; j_gene: TRBJ2-7; CDR3nt: TGTACTAGCAGCCCTAGCGGGATGGATGGCGAGCAGTACTTC; CDR3aa: CTSSPSGMDGEQYF
v_gene: TRBV4-1; abundance: -; d_gene: -; j_gene: TRBJ2-3; CDR3nt: TGCGTCAGCAGCCCGCAGCAGGGGGGCTCTATACCAGCGGGCACAGATACGCAGTATTTT; CDR3aa: CVSSPQQGGSIPAGTDTQYF
v_gene: TRBV10-3; abundance: -; d_gene: -; j_gene: TRBJ2-1; CDR3nt: TGTGTCATCAGTGAAATGTGGGGCGAGCAGTTCTTC; CDR3aa: CVISEMWGEQFF
v_gene: TRBV6-5; abundance: -; d_gene: TRBD1; j_gene: TRBJ2-4; CDR3nt: TGTACTAGCAGTTATCAGGACAGGGAGTACTTC; CDR3aa: CTSSYQDREYF
v_gene: TRBV5-6; abundance: few; d_gene: -; j_gene: TRBJ1-5; CDR3nt: TGTGCCAACAGCACAGGGAGCAGCAATCAGCCCCACCATTTT; CDR3aa: CANSTGSSNQPHHF
v_gene: TRBV6-1; abundance: -; d_gene: -; j_gene: TRBJ2-2; CDR3nt: TGTGCTAGCAGTGAAACCCTTCCCTGGGGCGCCGCGAATACCGGGGAGCTGTTTTTT; CDR3aa: CASSETLPWGAANTGELFF
v_gene: TRBV4-3; abundance: -; d_gene: TRBD2; j_gene: TRBJ2-7; CDR3nt: TGCCCCGGCAGCCAAGCTGTGACGGGGGGTCTCATTAGCTACGAGCAGTACTTC; CDR3aa: CPGSQAVTGGLISYEQYF
v_gene: TRBV4-1; abundance: -; d_gene: -; j_gene: TRBJ2-5; CDR3nt: TGCGCTAGCACTAATCAGAGGGAAGAGACCCCGTACTTC; CDR3aa: CASTNQREETPYF
v_gene: TRBV11-2; abundance: -; d_gene: -; j_gene: TRBJ2-3; CDR3nt: TGTGCCAGCTGGGTGAAGGGTGAGGGAGATACGCAGTATTTT; CDR3aa: CASWVKGEGDTQYF
v_gene: TRBV4-3; abundance: -; d_gene: TRBD2; j_gene: TRBJ2-1; CDR3nt: TGCGCCAGCAGCCAAGATGCGGGAGGCTCCTACATTGATCAGTTCTTC; CDR3aa: CASSQDAGGSYIDQFF
v_gene: TRBV12-3/TRBV12-4; abundance: -; d_gene: -; j_gene: TRBJ2-3; CDR3nt: TGTGCCAGCAGCTCTCAGGACCACACAGATACGCAGTATTTT; CDR3aa: CASSSQDHTDTQYF
v_gene: TRBV6-5; abundance: -; d_gene: TRBD1; j_gene: TRBJ2-2; CDR3nt: TGTGCTAGCAGTCCGCGGACAGGGTTCACCGCCGAGCTGTTTTTT; CDR3aa: CASSPRTGFTAELFF
v_gene: TRBV29-1; abundance: -; d_gene: TRBD2; j_gene: TRBJ2-3; CDR3nt: TGCAGCGTGACCGGACTAGCGGACTTCCCCCACACAGATACGCAGTATTTT; CDR3aa: CSVTGLADFPHTDTQYF
v_gene: TRBV6-6; abundance: -; d_gene: -; j_gene: TRBJ2-3; CDR3nt: TGTACCAGCAGTTCCACCTTAGACCGGGGAGGCCAGATAGAGCGGTATTTT; CDR3aa: CTSSSTLDRGGQIERYF
v_gene: TRBV29-1; abundance: -; d_gene: TRBD2; j_gene: TRBJ2-5; CDR3nt: TGCAGCATCACCGGGACTAGCTCTGTCGAGACCCAGTACTTC; CDR3aa: CSITGTSSVETQYF
v_gene: TRBV11-2; abundance: -; d_gene: -; j_gene: TRBJ2-5; CDR3nt: TGTCCCAGCAGATCCCGGGATTCGGCCCACCAAGAGACCCAGTACTTC; CDR3aa: CPSRSRDSAHQETQYF
v_gene: TRBV6-1; abundance: -; d_gene: -; j_gene: TRBJ2-2; CDR3nt: TGTGCCAGCAGTGAAATCCTTCCCGGGGGCACCGCGACCACCGGGGAGCTGTTTTTT; CDR3aa: CASSEILPGGTATTGELFF
v_gene: TRBV30; abundance: -; d_gene: -; j_gene: TRBJ1-1; CDR3nt: TGTGCCTGGACGAACGGCGGGGGTTACACTGATGCTTTATTT; CDR3aa: CAWTNGGGYTDALF
v_gene: TRBV11-2; abundance: -; d_gene: TRBD2; j_gene: TRBJ2-3; CDR3nt: TGTGCCAGCAGCGCGGGACTAGCGGGTATTGCTGATACCCGGTATTTT; CDR3aa: CASSAGLAGIADTRYF
v_gene: TRBV10-3; abundance: -; d_gene: -; j_gene: TRBJ2-1; CDR3nt: TGTGCCATCAGTGAGTCCCAAGCGGCCAGGGGCTACAATGAGCAGTTCTTC; CDR3aa: CAISESQAARGYNEQFF
v_gene: TRBV7-9; abundance: -; d_gene: TRBD1; j_gene: TRBJ1-5; CDR3nt: TGTGCCAGCAGCTCGACAGGGAATCAGTCCCAGCGTTTT; CDR3aa: CASSSTGNQSQRF
v_gene: TRBV5-5; abundance: -; d_gene: -; j_gene: TRBJ2-3; CDR3nt: TGTGCCAGCAGATTTGTCTCGAAGGGGGGTACAGATACGCAATATTTT; CDR3aa: CASRFVSKGGTDTQYF
v_gene: TRBV6-2/TRBV6-3; abundance: few; d_gene: TRBD2; j_gene: TRBJ2-5; CDR3nt: TGTGCCAGCAGTTACTCGACTAGCGGGAGTGAGACCCAGTGCTTC; CDR3aa: CASSYSTSGSETQCF
v_gene: TRBV11-2; abundance: -; d_gene: -; j_gene: TRBJ1-1; CDR3nt: TGTGCCAGCAGCCAAGGGGTGATTGAAGCTATCTTT; CDR3aa: CASSQGVIEAIF
v_gene: TRBV11-3; abundance: many; d_gene: -; j_gene: TRBJ2-2; CDR3nt: TGTGCCAGCAGCCTAAATTGGCTCGGGCAGAACACCGGGGAGCTGTTTTTT; CDR3aa: CASSLNWLGQNTGELFF
v_gene: TRBV6-5; abundance: -; d_gene: TRBD1; j_gene: TRBJ2-2; CDR3nt: TGTACCAGCATTTCGCGGACAGGGTTCACCGGGGAGCTGTTTTTT; CDR3aa: CTSISRTGFTGELFF
v_gene: TRBV10-3; abundance: -; d_gene: -; j_gene: TRBJ1-1; CDR3nt: TGTGCCATCAGTCCGGTAAACACTGAAGCTTTCTTT; CDR3aa: CAISPVNTEAFF
v_gene: TRBV11-2; abundance: once; d_gene: TRBD2; j_gene: TRBJ2-1; CDR3nt: TGTGTCAGCAGTACCTCTCTAGCGGGAGGATACAATAAGCAGTTCTTC; CDR3aa: CVSSTSLAGGYNKQFF
v_gene: TRBV28; abundance: many; d_gene: TRBD1; j_gene: TRBJ1-6; CDR3nt: TGTGCCAGCAGTACCCACAGGGGGCAAGTTTTCTTCACCCTCCACTTT; CDR3aa: CASSTHRGQVFFTLHF
v_gene: TRBV6-6; abundance: -; d_gene: -; j_gene: TRBJ2-3; CDR3nt: TGTGCCAGCAATTCCACCTTAGACCATGGAGGCCAGATAGGGCAGTATTTT; CDR3aa: CASNSTLDHGGQIGQYF
v_gene: TRBV11-2; abundance: -; d_gene: TRBD1; j_gene: TRBJ2-7; CDR3nt: TGTGCCAGTAGCCGCCTCAGGATAGGGGGCGAGCACTATTTC; CDR3aa: CASSRLRIGGEHYF
v_gene: TRBV5-6; abundance: -; d_gene: TRBD1; j_gene: TRBJ2-3; CDR3nt: TGTGTCAGTAGCACAGGGGGCAGCAATCAGCCCCAGTATTTT; CDR3aa: CVSSTGGSNQPQYF
v_gene: TRBV11-3; abundance: -; d_gene: -; j_gene: TRBJ2-3; CDR3nt: TGTGTCAGCAGCTTTGGTACGCTGATGGCGCCGCAGTATTTT; CDR3aa: CVSSFGTLMAPQYF
v_gene: TRBV12-3/TRBV12-4; abundance: -; d_gene: -; j_gene: TRBJ2-3; CDR3nt: TGTGCCAGCAGTTTTCCACTTCCTAACACAGATACGCAGTATTTT; CDR3aa: CASSFPLPNTDTQYF
v_gene: TRBV12-3/TRBV12-4; abundance: -; d_gene: TRBD1; j_gene: TRBJ1-4; CDR3nt: TGTGCCAGCAGTTTGGTCTGGGGCAGGGGGGGTGAAAAACTGTTTTTT; CDR3aa: CASSLVWGRGGEKLFF
v_gene: TRBV19; abundance: -; d_gene: -; j_gene: TRBJ2-2; CDR3nt: TGTGCCAGTAGTATTTGGAACCGGGAGCTGTTTTTT; CDR3aa: CASSIWNRELFF
v_gene: TRBV7-9; abundance: -; d_gene: -; j_gene: TRBJ2-2; CDR3nt: TGTCCTAGCAGCTTAGTGTCATGGACCGGGGAGCTGTTTTTT; CDR3aa: CPSSLVSWTGELFF
v_gene: TRBV6-2/TRBV6-3; abundance: -; d_gene: -; j_gene: TRBJ1-3; CDR3nt: TGTGCCAGCAGACTCCTTGACAGTGCCGACTCTATAAACACCATATATTTT; CDR3aa: CASRLLDSADSINTIYF
v_gene: TRBV4-3; abundance: few; d_gene: -; j_gene: TRBJ2-1; CDR3nt: TGTGTCAGCAGCCACACAGAGTTGGTCAATGAGCGTTTCTTC; CDR3aa: CVSSHTELVNERFF
v_gene: TRBV28; abundance: -; d_gene: -; j_gene: TRBJ2-7; CDR3nt: TGTGCCAGCAGCCTCACTTTAGACGTATGGTACTCCTACGAGCAGTACTTC; CDR3aa: CASSLTLDVWYSYEQYF
v_gene: TRBV11-2; abundance: -; d_gene: TRBD2; j_gene: TRBJ2-3; CDR3nt: TGTGCCAGCAGCGTGGGACTACTGGGTATTGTTGATACGCAGTATTTT; CDR3aa: CASSVGLLGIVDTQYF
v_gene: TRBV11-2; abundance: once; d_gene: -; j_gene: TRBJ1-1; CDR3nt: TGTGCCAACAGGCCCGGGACTGAAGCTTTCTTT; CDR3aa: CANRPGTEAFF
v_gene: TRBV11-3; abundance: -; d_gene: -; j_gene: TRBJ2-7; CDR3nt: -; CDR3aa: CASSFGTGTTHEQYF
v_gene: TRBV4-3; abundance: -; d_gene: -; j_gene: TRBJ2-1; CDR3nt: TGCGCCAGCAGCCAAGATGCGGGAAACTCCCACGATGAGCAGTTCTTC; CDR3aa: CASSQDAGNSHDEQFF
v_gene: TRBV4-3; abundance: -; d_gene: TRBD1; j_gene: TRBJ2-7; CDR3nt: TGCGCTAGCAGCCAAGACCGATTGACAGGGCGGGAGCAGTACTTC; CDR3aa: CASSQDRLTGREQYF
v_gene: TRBV7-8; abundance: -; d_gene: -; j_gene: TRBJ1-5; CDR3nt: TGTGCCAGTAGCCCCTTCCTTGGGGGCCAGTCCCAGCATTTT; CDR3aa: CASSPFLGGQSQHF
v_gene: TRBV11-2; abundance: -; d_gene: TRBD2; j_gene: TRBJ2-1; CDR3nt: TGTGCCAGCAACACCTCTCTGGCGGGAGGATACACTGAGCAGTTCTTC; CDR3aa: CASNTSLAGGYTEQFF